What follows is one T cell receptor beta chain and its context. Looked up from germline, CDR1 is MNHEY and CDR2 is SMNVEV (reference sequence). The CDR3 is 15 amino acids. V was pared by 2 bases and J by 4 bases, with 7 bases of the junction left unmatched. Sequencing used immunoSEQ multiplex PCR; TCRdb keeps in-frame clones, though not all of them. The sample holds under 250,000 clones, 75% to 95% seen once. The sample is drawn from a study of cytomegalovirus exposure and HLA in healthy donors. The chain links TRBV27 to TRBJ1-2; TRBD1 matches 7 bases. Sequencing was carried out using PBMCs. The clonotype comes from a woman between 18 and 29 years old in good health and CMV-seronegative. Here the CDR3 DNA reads TGTGCCAGCAGTTTACTCAGGGGGGCGCCCTATGGCTACACCTTC. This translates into CASSLLRGAPYGYTF.